This T cell receptor (beta chain) was identified during a study of blood T cell repertoires in COVID-19. Using immunoSEQ multiplex PCR, the repertoire was profiled, and TCRdb retains in-frame clones only, with some absent. The sample lists roughly 270,000 clones, 75% to 85% occurring once. This clone appeared a few times. Trimming took 0 bases from V and 4 from J, leaving 11 bases between them. The germline V gene has CDR1 SGHRS and CDR2 YFSETQ. The CDR3 is 14 amino acids. The chain joins TRBV5-1 to TRBJ2-7; D not certain. The sample was peripheral blood. The sequence was obtained from a man aged 45-65 years with active or convalescent COVID-19. The CDR3 protein is CASSLGVSGYEQYF. The CDR3 nucleotides read TGCGCCAGCAGCTTGGGTGTGTCGGGTTACGAGCAGTACTTC.